Below, 31 T cell receptor beta chains from the same sample are listed, as sequenced in a study of T-cell reconstitution after alpha-beta-depleted transplantation in children. Researchers prepared the TCRbeta library using unique molecular identifiers, the study reports. TCRdb reprocessed the PCR reads via MiXCR and lists one record per CDR3 protein. The sample shows about 100,000 distinct CDR3 sequences, approximately 6.4% of them seen only once. This sample comprised PBMCs, mostly from graft donor cells, obtained 360 days after TCRalphabeta/CD19-depleted stem cell transplant. The receptors stem from a male patient aged 2-10 years who had a stem cell transplant for acute lymphoblastic leukemia, so the T cells may come from the graft donor.

This clonotype was seen many times. This chain joins TRBV7-9 and TRBJ2-3, with TRBD2 identical over 8 bases. The CDR3 extends over 15 amino acids. V lost 4 bases to trimming and J lost 6 bases; unmatched junction nucleotides: 9. CDR1 and CDR2 from the germline V gene are SEHNR and FQNEAQ (reference sequence). This CDR3 reads CASSSSAREVDTQYF. DNA for the CDR3: TGTGCCAGCAGCTCCTCCGCGCGGGAGGTTGATACGCAGTATTTT.

This clonotype was counted ten times or more. V usage is TRBV27 and J usage is TRBJ2-1; D tentatively fits TRBD1 or TRBD2 (6 bases each). The V gene lost 7 bases and the J gene lost 7 bases, with 17 bases spanning the gap. Germline CDR1 and CDR2: MNHEY and SMNVEV (reference sequence). There are 14 residues in the CDR3. Written as DNA, the CDR3 is TGTGCCAGCATAGACGGGGGCCGACATAATGAGCAGTTCTTC. Residues: CASIDGGRHNEQFF.

V usage is TRBV16 and J usage is TRBJ2-3, with D maybe TRBD2 (5 bases). V was cut by 6 bases and J by 2 bases, with 12 bases left in between. Germline CDR1 is KGHSY and CDR2 is FQNENV. The CDR3 length is 14 residues. The CDR3 region has the DNA TGTGCCAGCAGTTTGGTAGCGTCCACAGATACGCAGTATTTT. As protein: CASSLVASTDTQYF. The full variable domain, rest sourced from reference TRBV16 and TRBJ2-3, is GEEVAQTPKHLVRGEGQKAKLYCAPIKGHSYVFWYQQVLKNEFKFLISFQNENVFDETGMPKERFSAKCLPNSPCSLEIQATKLEDSAVYFCASSLVASTDTQYFGPGTRLTVL.

This clonotype has just a few counts. The V call is TRBV7-9, the J call TRBJ2-7; 9 bases match TRBD2. The CDR3 length is 15 residues. J was trimmed by 2 bases and V by 5 bases; bases with no gene match: 7. Germline values: CDR1 SEHNR, CDR2 FQNEAQ (reference sequence). CDR3 sequence (DNA): TGTGCCAGCAGCCCAGTCCGGACTAGCGCCTACGAGCAGTACTTC. This encodes CASSPVRTSAYEQYF.

This clonotype was counted many times. The chain has TRBV12-3 or TRBV12-4 and TRBJ1-6; 8 bases match TRBD1. There are 15 residues in the CDR3. The V gene end was trimmed by 4 bases and the J gene end by 6 bases; junction bases not matched to a gene: 5. This chain's CDR3 is CASSSPTGANSPLHF. CDR3 nucleotide sequence: TGTGCCAGCAGTTCGCCGACAGGGGCTAATTCACCCCTCCACTTT.

This clonotype was counted many times. The rearrangement uses TRBV15 and TRBJ1-3; D ambiguous. The CDR3 is made up of 15 amino acids. V shed 4 bases and J shed 1 base, with 11 bases lying between them. Per the germline V gene, CDR1 is LNHNV and CDR2 is YYDKDF (reference sequence). The DNA of the CDR3 is TGTGCCACCAGCAAGAACCCGGGGTCTGGAAACACCATATATTTT. Encoded protein: CATSKNPGSGNTIYF.

V usage is TRBV7-9 and J usage is TRBJ2-5; D unresolved. The CDR3 runs 14 residues. Germline V gene data show CDR1 as SEHNR and CDR2 as FQNEAQ (reference sequence). Trimming removed 5 bases from V and 5 bases from J, with 15 bases in between. Written as DNA, the CDR3 is TGTGCCAGCAGCACCATTCAGGCCCGCGAGACCCAGTACTTC. It codes for CASSTIQARETQYF. Using reference TRBV7-9 and TRBJ2-5 for the parts outside the CDR3, the full variable domain is DTGVSQNPRHKITKRGQNVTFRCDPISEHNRLYWYRQTLGQGPEFLTYFQNEAQLEKSRLLSDRFSAERPKGSFSTLEIQRTEQGDSAMYLCASSTIQARETQYFGPGTRLLVL.

The genes are TRBV5-1 and TRBJ2-1; D may be TRBD1 or TRBD2 (5 bases each). Trimming cost V 0 bases and J 4 bases, with 11 bases left between them. The CDR3 sequence is 15 residues long. The germline gives CDR1 SGHRS, CDR2 YFSETQ. CDR3 amino acids: CASSLGGTPYNEQFF. The DNA for the CDR3 is TGCGCCAGCAGCTTGGGAGGGACCCCATACAATGAGCAGTTCTTC. Full variable domain (remainder filled in from reference TRBV5-1 and TRBJ2-1): KAGVTQTPRYLIKTRGQQVTLSCSPISGHRSVSWYQQTPGQGLQFLFEYFSETQRNKGNFPGRFSGRQFSNSRSEMNVSTLELGDSALYLCASSLGGTPYNEQFFGPGTRLTVL.

The chain is built from TRBV28 and TRBJ1-2; a weak D match, TRBD1 (6 bases). CDR3 length equals 13 residues. V was clipped by 2 bases and J by 3 bases, with 7 bases between them. In germline, CDR1 is MDHEN, CDR2 SYDVKM. CDR3 nucleotide sequence: TGTGCCAGCAGTTTACAGGGGTACTATGGCTACACCTTC. It specifies CASSLQGYYGYTF.

This clonotype occurred many times. V gene TRBV20-1 combines with J gene TRBJ2-5, with a weak D call TRBD2 (6 bases). The CDR3 spans 13 residues. The V end was cut by 0 bases, the J end by 7 bases, with 12 bases between. Germline V gene data show CDR1 as DFQATT and CDR2 as SNEGSKA (reference sequence). The CDR3 spells CSARDRGFGTQYF. Written as DNA, the CDR3 is TGCAGTGCTAGAGATCGGGGGTTCGGGACCCAGTACTTC.

This clonotype was recorded at least ten times. The chain employs TRBV3-1 and TRBJ2-3; 9 nucleotides line up with TRBD2. Germline CDR1 and CDR2: LGHDT and YNNKEL (reference sequence). This CDR3 comprises 16 residues. The J segment lost 4 bases and the V segment lost 4 bases, leaving 9 bases of the junction unmatched. The CDR3 reads CASSLTPVAGADTQYF. The CDR3 DNA follows: TGTGCCAGCAGCCTCACTCCAGTAGCGGGAGCAGATACGCAGTATTTT.

This clonotype was observed many times. The chain is built from TRBV15 and TRBJ2-3, with no clear D. The V end was cut by 1 base, the J end by 0 bases, with 11 bases between. Germline V gene lookup returns CDR1 LNHNV and CDR2 YYDKDF (reference sequence). The CDR3 extends over 16 amino acids. The CDR3 protein is CATSRGPARSTDTQYF. CDR3 bases: TGTGCCACCAGCAGAGGTCCCGCGAGAAGCACAGATACGCAGTATTTT.

This clonotype showed up just a few times. The chain joins TRBV27 to TRBJ1-5, with a tentative D call TRBD1 (5 bases). V lost 2 bases to trimming and J lost 7 bases, with 15 bases between them. The length of the CDR3 is 15 residues. Germline CDR1 and CDR2: MNHEY and SMNVEV (reference sequence). The CDR3 reads CASSLNSQERQPQHF. The CDR3 nucleotides are TGTGCCAGCAGTTTAAACTCACAGGAGAGGCAGCCCCAGCATTTT.

This clonotype was recorded many times. This chain connects TRBV28 to TRBJ2-7, with 11 nucleotides matching TRBD2. Germline V lookup: CDR1 MDHEN, CDR2 SYDVKM. The CDR3 is 16 amino acids. Germline trimming cut 3 bases from V and 0 bases from J; bases unmatched to any gene: 4. CDR3 in DNA: TGTGCCAGCAGTTTGGAGACTAGCGGGGCCTCCTACGAGCAGTACTTC. Its protein product is CASSLETSGASYEQYF.

This clonotype was recorded at least ten times. This chain links TRBV6-2 or TRBV6-3 with TRBJ1-1; D not resolved. V was pared by 2 bases and J by 8 bases, with 6 bases between. Germline CDR1 MNHEY, CDR2 SVGEGT. The length of the CDR3 is 11 residues. The CDR3 loop reads CASSYPAEAFF. The CDR3 region has the DNA TGTGCCAGCAGTTACCCGGCAGAAGCTTTCTTT.

This clonotype was detected many times. The V and J genes are TRBV4-3 and TRBJ1-1; 9 nucleotides align to TRBD1. The CDR3 has 14 amino acids. Germline V lookup: CDR1 LGHNA, CDR2 YSLEER. With V trimmed by 1 base and J by 5 bases, 2 bases remained unmatched. The CDR3 DNA reads as TGCGCCAGCAGCCAAGGGACAGGGGCAACTGAAGCTTTCTTT. Its translation: CASSQGTGATEAFF.

This clonotype was counted ten times or more. The chain is built from TRBV12-3 or TRBV12-4 and TRBJ2-2; D is perhaps TRBD1 (5 bases). The CDR3 totals 16 residues. Trimming cost V 5 bases and J 3 bases, with 16 bases left between them. The CDR3 region is CASSQRGGPHTGELFF. CDR3 DNA: TGTGCCAGCAGTCAAAGGGGTGGGCCCCACACCGGGGAGCTGTTTTTT.

V gene TRBV7-9 combines with J gene TRBJ2-1, with 9 bases that match TRBD2. The CDR3 spans 15 residues. Germline values: CDR1 SEHNR, CDR2 FQNEAQ (reference sequence). With V trimmed by 1 base and J by 2 bases, 0 bases remained unmatched. The CDR3 is CASSLERGAYNEQFF. The CDR3, as DNA: TGTGCCAGCAGCTTAGAGCGGGGGGCCTACAATGAGCAGTTCTTC.

The sample holds a few counts of this clonotype. This chain links TRBV2 with TRBJ2-7, with D perhaps being TRBD1 or TRBD2 (5 bases each). CDR1 SNHLY and CDR2 FYNNEI come from the germline V gene. There are 13 residues in the CDR3. Trimming pared 8 bases from V and 7 bases from J, leaving 18 bases between. The CDR3 DNA follows: TGTGCCAGCGTCAGGGCACTCACGGGAGAGCAGTACTTC. The encoded protein is CASVRALTGEQYF.

This clonotype was observed a few times. The chain links TRBV9 to TRBJ2-2, with D perhaps TRBD1 (5 bases). The CDR3 is 14 amino acids. Germline V gives CDR1 SGDLS, CDR2 YYNGEE. Trimming removed 0 bases from V and 3 bases from J, with 6 bases in between. CDR3 coding DNA: TGTGCCAGCAGCGTAGAAGGGGACACCGGGGAGCTGTTTTTT. Protein product: CASSVEGDTGELFF.

This clonotype was picked up a small number of times. The V call is TRBV21-1, the J call TRBJ2-5; the D call in the table, TRBD1, was not verified against the DNA. TRBV21-1 is labeled a pseudogene. The CDR3 covers 11 residues. CDR3 loop: CASSTRETQYF. CDR3 DNA: TGTGCCAGCAGCACCCGGGAGACCCAGTACTTC.

This clonotype was detected a few times. The chain is built from TRBV5-6 and TRBJ2-1, with TRBD1 as a possible D gene (6 bases). Germline V gene sequence: CDR1 SGHDT, CDR2 YYEEEE. The CDR3 length is 15 residues. V lost 0 bases, J lost 6 bases, and 13 bases lay in between. CDR3 nucleotides: TGTGCCAGCAGCTTGGAAACAGGGTTACCCAATGAGCAGTTCTTC. Translation: CASSLETGLPNEQFF.

This clonotype was counted many times. The genes are TRBV5-8 and TRBJ2-2; 8 bases map to TRBD1. In germline, CDR1 is SGHTS, CDR2 YDEGEE. This CDR3 comprises 14 residues. V lost 10 bases, J lost 4 bases, and 9 bases stayed unmatched. The CDR3 DNA sequence: TGTGCCCAACCCGGGCAGGGGGCCACCGGGGAGCTGTTTTTT. Protein: CAQPGQGATGELFF.

There are a few counts of this clonotype. For the CDR3, the DNA is TGTGCCAGCAGCGGAAGAGGCGCAACTAATGAAAAACTGTTTTTT. It is translated as CASSGRGATNEKLFF. The rearrangement links TRBV11-2 to TRBJ1-4; no firm D call. The V gene's germline CDR1 is SGHAT and CDR2 FQNNGV. CDR3 length: 15 amino acids. The V end was cut by 5 bases, the J end by 0 bases, with 10 bases between.

In this sample, this clonotype turned up many times. The V call is TRBV20-1, the J call TRBJ2-2; D unclear. This CDR3 region has 12 residues. V dropped 1 base and J dropped 7 bases, with 7 bases sitting between them. Germline CDR1 is DFQATT and CDR2 is SNEGSKA (reference sequence). The CDR3 nucleotides are TGCAGTGCTAGAGGGCAGCTCGGGGAGCTGTTTTTT. Its protein product is CSARGQLGELFF.

There are many counts of this clonotype. The chain combines TRBV6-2 or TRBV6-3 with TRBJ2-3; maybe TRBD2 (5 bases). CDR3 length equals 17 residues. V gave up 0 bases and J gave up 6 bases, with 19 bases separating them. Germline V gene data show CDR1 as MNHEY and CDR2 as SVGEGT. The CDR3 protein is CASSYSSREREDDTQYF. The DNA for the CDR3 is TGTGCCAGCAGTTACTCGTCCCGGGAAAGAGAGGATGATACGCAGTATTTT.

There are many counts of this clonotype. CDR3 sequence: CSARGTGKGETQYF. The CDR3 DNA sequence: TGCAGTGCTAGAGGGACAGGGAAGGGAGAGACCCAGTACTTC. The V and J genes are TRBV20-1 and TRBJ2-5; 8 nucleotides align to TRBD1. From germline, CDR1 is DFQATT and CDR2 SNEGSKA (reference sequence). The CDR3 covers 14 residues. V shed 1 base, J shed 4 bases, and the junction held 5 bases outside the gene matches.

This chain uses TRBV6-5 with TRBJ1-2; D might be TRBD1 (5 bases). V lost 2 bases, J lost 4 bases, and 14 bases lay in between. This CDR3 is built from 15 residues. The V gene's germline CDR1 is MNHEY and CDR2 SVGAGI. The CDR3 region has the DNA TGTGCCAGCAGTTACCCGGGGGAGGGCAGCTATGGCTACACCTTC. Translated: CASSYPGEGSYGYTF.

To note about this clonotype: One end of the junction is discordant with germline, which a read error may explain. V and J are TRBV16 and TRBJ1-1; 11 bases fit TRBD1. The germline V gene has CDR1 KGHSY and CDR2 FQNENV. CDR3 length: 11 amino acids. CDR3 nucleotide sequence: TGTGCCAGCAGCCCGGGACAGGGGGACTTATTT. Translation gives CASSPGQGDLF.

This clonotype was found many times. The V call is TRBV7-9, the J call TRBJ1-5, with D hard to call. Trimming removed 4 bases from V and 4 bases from J, with 2 bases in between. CDR1 is SEHNR and CDR2 is FQNEAQ in the germline V gene (reference sequence). The CDR3 runs 11 residues. CDR3 loop: CASSYNQPQHF. CDR3 bases: TGTGCCAGCAGCTATAATCAGCCCCAGCATTTT.

The chain carries TRBV7-2 and TRBJ2-2, with 8 positions matching TRBD1. With 1 base clipped from V and 7 bases from J, the junction kept 5 bases outside the gene matches. This CDR3 spans 15 amino acids. From germline, CDR1 is SGHTA and CDR2 FQGNSA. Written as DNA, the CDR3 is TGTGCCAGCAGCTTAGGACAGGGGTCGATCGGGGAGCTGTTTTTT. Translation gives CASSLGQGSIGELFF. Looking up the rest from reference TRBV7-2 and TRBJ2-2 gives the full variable domain: GAGVSQSPSNKVTEKGKDVELRCDPISGHTALYWYRQSLGQGLEFLIYFQGNSAPDKSGLPSDRFSAERTGGSVSTLTIQRTQQEDSAVYLCASSLGQGSIGELFFGEGSRLTVL.